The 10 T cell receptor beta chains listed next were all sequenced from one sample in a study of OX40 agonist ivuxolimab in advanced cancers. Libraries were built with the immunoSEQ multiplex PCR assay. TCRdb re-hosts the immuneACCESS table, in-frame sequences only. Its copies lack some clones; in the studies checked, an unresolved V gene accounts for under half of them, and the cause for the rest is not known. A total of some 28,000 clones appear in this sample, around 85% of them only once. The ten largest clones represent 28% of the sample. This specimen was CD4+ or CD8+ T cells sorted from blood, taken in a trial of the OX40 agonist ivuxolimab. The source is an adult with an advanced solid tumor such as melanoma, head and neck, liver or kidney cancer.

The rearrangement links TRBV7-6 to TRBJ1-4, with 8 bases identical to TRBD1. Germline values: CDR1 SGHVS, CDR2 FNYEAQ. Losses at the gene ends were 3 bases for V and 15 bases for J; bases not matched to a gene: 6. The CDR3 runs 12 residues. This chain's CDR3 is CASSLGQASLFF. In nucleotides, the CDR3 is TGTGCCAGCAGCTTGGGACAGGCATCTTTGTTTTTT.

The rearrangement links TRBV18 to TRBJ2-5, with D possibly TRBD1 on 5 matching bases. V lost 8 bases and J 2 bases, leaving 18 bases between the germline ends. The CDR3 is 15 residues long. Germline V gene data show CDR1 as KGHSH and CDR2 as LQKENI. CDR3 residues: CASAGDSFPQETQYF. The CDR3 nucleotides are TGTGCCAGCGCCGGCGACAGTTTCCCTCAAGAGACCCAGTACTTC.

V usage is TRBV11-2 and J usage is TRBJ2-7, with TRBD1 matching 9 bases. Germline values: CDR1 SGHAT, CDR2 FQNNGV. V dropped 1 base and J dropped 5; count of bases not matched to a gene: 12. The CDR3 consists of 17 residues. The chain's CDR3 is CASSLAWGTGGMDEQYF. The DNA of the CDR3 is TGTGCCAGCAGCTTAGCCTGGGGAACAGGGGGCATGGACGAGCAGTACTTC. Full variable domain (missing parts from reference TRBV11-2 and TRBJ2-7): EAGVAQSPRYKIIEKRQSVAFWCNPISGHATLYWYQQILGQGPKLLIQFQNNGVVDDSQLPKDRFSAERLKGVDSTLKIQPAKLEDSAVYLCASSLAWGTGGMDEQYFGPGTRLTVT.

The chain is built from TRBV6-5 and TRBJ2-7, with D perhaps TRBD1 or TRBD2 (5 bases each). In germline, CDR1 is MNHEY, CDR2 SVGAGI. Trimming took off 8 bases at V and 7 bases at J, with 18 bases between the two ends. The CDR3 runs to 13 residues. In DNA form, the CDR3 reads TGTGCCAGCCGGGACGGGGCCTCGGGAGAGCAGTACTTC. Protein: CASRDGASGEQYF.

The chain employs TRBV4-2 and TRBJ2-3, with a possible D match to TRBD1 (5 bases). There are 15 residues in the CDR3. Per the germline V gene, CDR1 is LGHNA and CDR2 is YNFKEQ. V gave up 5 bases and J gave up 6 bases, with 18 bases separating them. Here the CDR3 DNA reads TGTGCCAGCAGCTTGAAGGGGTGGCCGTCGGATACGCAGTATTTT. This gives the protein CASSLKGWPSDTQYF.

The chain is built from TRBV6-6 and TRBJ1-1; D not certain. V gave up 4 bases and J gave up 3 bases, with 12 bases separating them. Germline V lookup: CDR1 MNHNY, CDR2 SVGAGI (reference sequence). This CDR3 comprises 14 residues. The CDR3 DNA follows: TGTGCCAGCAGTTCCGTAGGAGGGTACACTGAAGCTTTCTTT. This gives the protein CASSSVGGYTEAFF.

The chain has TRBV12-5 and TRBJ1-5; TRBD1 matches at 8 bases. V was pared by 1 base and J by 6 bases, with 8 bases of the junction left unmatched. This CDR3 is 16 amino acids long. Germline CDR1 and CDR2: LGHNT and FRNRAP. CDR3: CASGLASGGAGQPQHF. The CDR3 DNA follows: TGTGCTAGTGGTTTGGCTTCAGGGGGCGCGGGTCAGCCCCAGCATTTT.

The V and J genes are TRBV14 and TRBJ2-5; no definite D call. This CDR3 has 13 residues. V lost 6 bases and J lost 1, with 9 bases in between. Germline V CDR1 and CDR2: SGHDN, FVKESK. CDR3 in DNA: TGTGCCAGCAGTATGATTCCCCAAGAGACCCAGTACTTC. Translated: CASSMIPQETQYF.

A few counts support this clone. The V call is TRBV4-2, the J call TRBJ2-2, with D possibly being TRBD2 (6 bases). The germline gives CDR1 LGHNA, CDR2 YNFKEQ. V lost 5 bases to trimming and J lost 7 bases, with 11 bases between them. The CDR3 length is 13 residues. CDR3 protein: CASSIGGNGELFF. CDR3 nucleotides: TGTGCCAGCAGCATCGGGGGTAACGGGGAGCTGTTTTTT.

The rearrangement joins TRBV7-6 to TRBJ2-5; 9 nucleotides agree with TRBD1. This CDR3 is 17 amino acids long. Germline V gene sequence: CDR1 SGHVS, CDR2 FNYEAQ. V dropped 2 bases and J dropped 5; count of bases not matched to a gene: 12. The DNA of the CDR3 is TGTGCCAGCAGCTTATCTCTAACCGGGACAGGGAATGAGACCCAGTACTTC. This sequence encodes CASSLSLTGTGNETQYF. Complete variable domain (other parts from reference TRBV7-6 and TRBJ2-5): GAGVSQSPRYKVTKRGQDVALRCDPISGHVSLYWYRQALGQGPEFLTYFNYEAQQDKSGLPNDRFSAERPEGSISTLTIQRTEQRDSAMYRCASSLSLTGTGNETQYFGPGTRLLVL.